A single sample gave rise to the 15 T cell receptor beta chains below, sequenced in a study of T cells in Graves' hyperthyroidism and ophthalmopathy. Amplification of TCR beta CDR3 regions used RNA as the template. TCR CDR3 regions were first amplified by RT-PCR with HTBI primers. From the multiplex PCR reads, TCRdb called clonotypes with MiXCR, one entry per CDR3 protein. Here the sample spans 35,000 to 45,000 distinct CDR3 sequences, roughly 50% being singletons. Sequencing was done on a sample of blood. All receptors come from a man aged 40-50 years with Graves' ophthalmopathy.

At least ten counts were recorded for this clonotype. This may stem from a read error, because a much larger clone lies one nucleotide away. The chain combines TRBV6-5 with TRBJ2-3; possible D gene TRBD1, 5 bases. With the DNA end fitting TRBJ1-5 better, the J assignment may be wrong. In germline, CDR1 is MNHEY, CDR2 SVGAGI. The CDR3 is 14 amino acids. CDR3 in amino acids: CASSLGGDWDTQHF. DNA for the CDR3: TGTGCCAGCAGTCTCGGGGGGGATTGGGATACGCAGCATTTT.

Of note for this clonotype: Just one base apart from a much larger clone, this may be a read error. This chain connects TRBV3-1 to TRBJ2-1; D possibly corresponds to TRBD2 (6 bases). Looked up from germline, CDR1 is LGHDT and CDR2 is YNNKEL (reference sequence). CDR3 length equals 15 residues. CDR3 DNA sequence: TGTGCCGGCAGCCAATGGGACTCAATAAACAATGAGCAGTTCTTC. Its translation: CAGSQWDSINNEQFF.

In the case of this clonotype: Compared with germline, one end of the junction differs, possibly owing to a read error. J is TRBJ1-2 and V is TRBV4-1; D call uncertain. The CDR3 is 13 amino acids. Germline CDR1 and CDR2: MGHRA and YSYEKL. CDR3 bases: TGCGCCAGCAGCGGAGTAGCTAACTATGGCGACACCTTC. Translation: CASSGVANYGDTF.

This clonotype was recorded many times. The CDR3 coding sequence is TGTGCCAGCAGTTTCGTGACAGGGATGGGTTCACCCCTCCACTTT. Its protein is CASSFVTGMGSPLHF. V is TRBV27 and J is TRBJ1-6, with 7 bases identical to TRBD1. The ends lost 3 bases at V and 9 bases at J; junction bases unmatched: 8. Germline V lookup: CDR1 MNHEY, CDR2 SMNVEV (reference sequence). The CDR3 is 15 residues long.

At least ten counts were recorded for this clonotype. This chain connects TRBV28 to TRBJ2-7; tentatively, D is TRBD2 (6 bases). Germline V gives CDR1 MDHEN, CDR2 SYDVKM. This CDR3 is 12 amino acids long. The V end lost 9 bases, the J end lost 7 bases, and 16 bases lay between the germline ends. The CDR3 sequence is CASAEGLPEQYF. For the CDR3, the DNA is TGTGCCAGTGCGGAGGGGCTCCCAGAGCAGTACTTC.

This clonotype showed up many times. The chain has TRBV7-3 and TRBJ2-1, with TRBD2 matching over 12 bases. The V gene end was trimmed by 5 bases and the J gene end by 7 bases; junction bases not matched to a gene: 3. The CDR3 spans 14 residues. Germline CDR1 is SGHTA and CDR2 is FQGTGA. In DNA, the CDR3 is TGTGCCAGCAGCCTAGCGGGGGGGCCGAATGAGCAGTTCTTC. Its protein is CASSLAGGPNEQFF. The whole variable domain, filled in from reference TRBV7-3 and TRBJ2-1, reads GAGVSQTPSNKVTEKGKYVELRCDPISGHTALYWYRQSLGQGPEFLIYFQGTGAADDSGLPNDRFFAVRPEGSVSTLKIQRTERGDSAVYLCASSLAGGPNEQFFGPGTRLTVL.

This clonotype has just one count. This clone may be a read error of a much larger clone one base away. V usage is TRBV27 and J usage is TRBJ1-1; unclear D gene. There are 14 residues in the CDR3. The germline V gene has CDR1 MNHEY and CDR2 SMNVEV (reference sequence). CDR3 sequence (DNA): TGTGCCAGCAGCCCCGGGGTGCAGTCGACGGCAGCTATCTTT. The encoded protein is CASSPGVQSTAAIF.

This clonotype is categorized as medium-sized (0.01 to 0.1%). The CDR3 coding sequence is TGTGCCACCAGCACTACAGGATATGGGGCCAACGTCCTGACTTTC. Translation: CATSTTGYGANVLTF. The V gene is TRBV15, the J gene TRBJ2-6, with a weak D call TRBD1 (5 bases). V was trimmed by 4 bases and J by 3 bases, leaving 10 bases between them. The CDR3 has 15 amino acids. In germline, CDR1 is LNHNV, CDR2 YYDKDF (reference sequence).

The chain combines TRBV24-1 with TRBJ2-3; TRBD2 is a possible D gene (5 bases). This CDR3 contains 16 residues. Trimming shortened V by 1 base and J by 5 bases, and 15 bases separated the two germline ends. Germline assignment: CDR1 KGHDR and CDR2 SFDVKD. DNA of the CDR3: TGTGCCACCAGTGATTTCGTGGCGGGCAAGGGAGATACGCAGTATTTT. This encodes CATSDFVAGKGDTQYF.

This clonotype was seen at least ten times. The chain joins TRBV11-2 to TRBJ1-1; TRBD1 matches at 8 bases. Per the germline V gene, CDR1 is SGHAT and CDR2 is FQNNGV. The length of the CDR3 is 12 residues. V dropped 5 bases and J dropped 10; count of bases not matched to a gene: 6. CDR3 nucleotides: TGTGCCAGCAGCATAATAGGACAGGGAGCTTTCTTT. Its protein is CASSIIGQGAFF.

The chain carries TRBV6-4 and TRBJ2-7, with 16 bases aligning to TRBD2. Germline V gives CDR1 MRHNA, CDR2 SNTAGT. CDR3 length equals 17 residues. J gave up 4 bases and V 6 bases, and 9 bases lay outside the gene matches. CDR3: CASSGTSGRVRSYEQYF. The CDR3 nucleotides are TGTGCCAGCAGCGGGACTAGCGGGAGGGTCCGATCATACGAGCAGTACTTC.

The genes are TRBV20-1 and TRBJ2-1; D might be TRBD2 (6 bases). The CDR3 loop spans 15 amino acids. V lost 2 bases and J 8 bases, leaving 19 bases between the germline ends. Germline V CDR1 and CDR2: DFQATT, SNEGSKA (reference sequence). The CDR3 nucleotides read TGCAGTGCTAGAAGCCGGACTACACTTTACGATGAGCAGTTCTTC. This encodes CSARSRTTLYDEQFF.

This clonotype was recorded a few times. Mismatch with germline at one junction end may stem from a read error. The DNA of the CDR3 is TGTGCCGACCAACGGTGGGGCTGGGGTCAGCCCCAGCAGTTT. This gives the protein CADQRWGWGQPQQF. The chain has TRBV6-4 and TRBJ1-5, with D maybe TRBD1 (5 bases). Germline loops: CDR1 MRHNA, CDR2 SNTAGT. There are 14 residues in the CDR3.

This clonotype was seen many times. This chain uses TRBV9 with TRBJ2-5; D unresolved. Looked up from germline, CDR1 is SGDLS and CDR2 is YYNGEE. V was clipped by 3 bases and J by 0 bases, with 3 bases between them. The CDR3 has 12 residues. The CDR3 loop is CASSGNQETQYF. The DNA of the CDR3 is TGTGCCAGCAGCGGGAACCAAGAGACCCAGTACTTC.

The chain employs TRBV20-1 and TRBJ1-1; maybe TRBD1 (5 bases). Trimming removed 6 bases from V and 4 bases from J, with 18 bases in between. The CDR3 is made up of 14 amino acids. CDR1 DFQATT and CDR2 SNEGSKA come from the germline V gene (reference sequence). The CDR3 region is CSAVGGTVRTEAFF. The DNA of the CDR3 is TGCAGTGCCGTTGGTGGGACCGTCCGCACTGAAGCTTTCTTT.